A single sample is the source of the 7 T cell receptor beta chains below, sequenced in a study of shared clonotypes between healthy human individuals (dated by TCRdb to the early 2020s). Libraries were constructed by the immunoSEQ multiplex PCR assay. TCRdb took over this immuneACCESS table, retaining in-frame rearrangements with V and J assigned. Such tables are incomplete; in checked studies, under half of the missing clones stem from an unresolved V gene, and the remainder is unexplained. Across this sample there are fewer than 3 million clones, with 85% to 95% seen only once. 0.37% of the sample is held by the ten biggest clonotypes. Sample: naive CD4+ T cells from PBMCs. Reading the label with the study, this specimen's cell subset or site is: CD45RA+ positively selected. The source is a man between 18 and 29 years old in good health. Some clones in this sample may be carry-over from other donors' samples.

The V and J genes are TRBV4-2 and TRBJ1-6; 8 bases match TRBD1. Trimming cost V 4 bases and J 5 bases; bases outside gene matches: 4. Germline loops: CDR1 LGHNA, CDR2 YNFKEQ. The CDR3 runs 15 residues. CDR3 sequence reads: CASSPEDRDNSPLHF. As DNA, the CDR3 is TGTGCCAGCAGCCCAGAGGACAGGGATAATTCACCCCTCCACTTT.

The rearrangement uses TRBV28 and TRBJ2-7, with D tentatively TRBD2 (6 bases). The ends were cut back, 3 bases at V and 5 bases at J, with 14 bases in the middle. CDR1 and CDR2 (germline): MDHEN, SYDVKM. The CDR3 is made up of 14 amino acids. The CDR3 nucleotides read TGTGCCAGCAGTTTGACCGCGGGATCGCACGAGCAGTACTTC. Translating gives CASSLTAGSHEQYF.

V gene TRBV4-2 combines with J gene TRBJ2-1; D remains unclear. Trimming removed 0 bases from V and 8 bases from J, with 8 bases in between. Germline V CDR1 and CDR2: LGHNA, YNFKEQ. This CDR3 has 13 residues. The CDR3 DNA is TGTGCCAGCAGCCAAGAGATCCGACATGAGCAGTTCTTC. Amino acid sequence: CASSQEIRHEQFF.

This clone was detected once. This sample also contains other DNA sequences that code for the same CDR3. This chain connects TRBV28 to TRBJ2-7; possible D gene TRBD2, 6 bases. The CDR3 extends over 14 amino acids. Between the trimmed V and J ends, which lost 8 bases and 1 base, there was a span of 15 bases. The germline V gene has CDR1 MDHEN and CDR2 SYDVKM. CDR3 protein: CASSTPGRSYEQYF. In DNA form, the CDR3 reads TGTGCCAGCTCAACTCCAGGGAGGTCCTACGAGCAGTACTTC.

The V gene is TRBV2, the J gene TRBJ1-4; 8 bases map to TRBD1. The ends lost 8 bases at V and 10 bases at J; junction bases unmatched: 15. Germline assignment: CDR1 SNHLY and CDR2 FYNNEI. The CDR3 covers 15 residues. The CDR3 nucleotides read TGTGCCAGCTCTTTGGGAGGACAGGGTTGGGTAAAACTGTTTTTT. Residues: CASSLGGQGWVKLFF.

This clone was seen a single time. The chain combines TRBV28 with TRBJ2-5; D remains unclear. V gave up 7 bases and J gave up 5 bases, with 14 bases separating them. CDR1 is MDHEN, CDR2 SYDVKM, per germline. This CDR3 has 13 amino acids. The CDR3 is CASKGSPTETQYF. The DNA for the CDR3 is TGTGCCAGCAAGGGTAGTCCTACGGAGACCCAGTACTTC. The whole variable domain, filled in from reference TRBV28 and TRBJ2-5, reads DVKVTQSSRYLVKRTGEKVFLECVQDMDHENMFWYRQDPGLGLRLIYFSYDVKMKEKGDIPEGYSVSREKKERFSLILESASTNQTSMYLCASKGSPTETQYFGPGTRLLVL.

Turning to this clone: The sample holds other DNA sequences that translate to the same CDR3. The chain employs TRBV28 and TRBJ1-5, with unresolved D. Germline values: CDR1 MDHEN, CDR2 SYDVKM. V gave up 3 bases and J gave up 0 bases, with 9 bases separating them. The CDR3 contains 15 residues. The CDR3 loop is CASSLGGSSNQPQHF. Here the CDR3 DNA reads TGTGCCAGCAGTTTGGGCGGTTCTAGCAATCAGCCCCAGCATTTT.